This entry lists 8 T cell receptor beta chains sequenced from one sample in a study of cytomegalovirus exposure and HLA in healthy donors. 13 Jbeta primers and 60 Vbeta primers were used for the PCR. Repertoires were generated with immunoSEQ multiplex PCR, while TCRdb's copy carries only in-frame clones and drops some. The data contain about 120,000 clones, around three quarters of them singletons. The specimen was PBMCs. These receptors were collected from a man younger than 30 in good health and CMV-seronegative.

This chain connects TRBV6-5 to TRBJ2-1; 7 bases are shared with TRBD2. J gave up 5 bases and V 4 bases, and 8 bases lay outside the gene matches. The CDR3 is 15 amino acids. Germline assignment: CDR1 MNHEY and CDR2 SVGAGI. The CDR3 region has the DNA TGTGCCAGCAGTTTTACAGCGGGAACCGACAATGAGCAGTTCTTC. It encodes CASSFTAGTDNEQFF.

The chain links TRBV19 to TRBJ2-1, with 7 bases aligning to TRBD1. J was trimmed by 3 bases and V by 0 bases; bases with no gene match: 8. Germline values: CDR1 LNHDA, CDR2 SQIVND (reference sequence). The CDR3 runs 17 residues. The CDR3 is CASSIDRDRVYYNEQFF. The CDR3 DNA reads as TGTGCCAGTAGTATAGATCGGGACAGAGTCTACTACAATGAGCAGTTCTTC.

This clone has ten or more counts. V is TRBV2 and J is TRBJ1-4; D is unclear. CDR3 length: 10 residues. V shed 3 bases and J shed 10 bases, with 3 bases lying between them. Germline V CDR1 and CDR2: SNHLY, FYNNEI. The CDR3 loop reads CASSERKLFF. In DNA, the CDR3 is TGTGCCAGCAGTGAGAGAAAACTGTTTTTT.

Only one count was recorded for this clone. The J gene is TRBJ1-3, the V gene TRBV6-1; perhaps TRBD1 as D (6 bases). The V end lost 6 bases, the J end lost 10 bases, and 13 bases lay between the germline ends. The CDR3 is 12 amino acids. Germline CDR1 is MNHNS and CDR2 is SASEGT. The CDR3 DNA reads as TGTGCCAGCAGCACAGGGACTAAGACCATATATTTT. It encodes CASSTGTKTIYF.

This clone was found once. The chain has TRBV7-2 and TRBJ2-5; 7 bases are a match to TRBD2. The J call could be wrong; TRBJ2-7 is a better fit for the DNA end. The CDR3 spans 16 residues. Germline V gene lookup returns CDR1 SGHTA and CDR2 FQGNSA. CDR3 loop: CASSPLYRGGSYEQYF. The CDR3 bases are TGTGCCAGCAGCCCTCTTTATCGGGGAGGGTCCTACGAGCAGTACTTC.

The chain employs TRBV4-1 and TRBJ2-3, with TRBD2 as a possible D gene (6 bases). V dropped 4 bases and J dropped 5 bases, with 16 bases sitting between them. Germline CDR1 MGHRA, CDR2 YSYEKL. The CDR3 is 15 amino acids. CDR3 coding DNA: TGCGCCAGCAGCCCTCGTGGGGGAGGTGGAGATACGCAGTATTTT. This sequence encodes CASSPRGGGGDTQYF.

The V and J genes are TRBV28 and TRBJ2-4, with D possibly matching TRBD1 (6 bases). Trimming stripped 7 bases from V and 5 bases from J, with 12 bases between. This CDR3 region has 13 residues. Germline CDR1 is MDHEN and CDR2 is SYDVKM. DNA of the CDR3: TGTGCCAGCACGTGGACAGACCAAAACATTCAGTACTTC. Translating it yields CASTWTDQNIQYF.

The chain employs TRBV27 and TRBJ2-2; weak D call: TRBD2 (5 bases). Germline assignment: CDR1 MNHEY and CDR2 SMNVEV (reference sequence). The length of the CDR3 is 16 residues. V lost 2 bases to trimming and J lost 3 bases, with 13 bases between them. Here the CDR3 DNA reads TGTGCCAGCAGTTTACGGCCTAGCAGATACACCGGGGAGCTGTTTTTT. Translation: CASSLRPSRYTGELFF.